Following are 22 T cell receptor beta chains from one sample sequenced in a study of blood T cell repertoires in COVID-19. Sequencing used immunoSEQ multiplex PCR; TCRdb keeps in-frame clones, though not all of them. The repertoire holds some 250,000 clones, around nine tenths seen once, with more than 4.5% in the top ten. Material for sequencing was peripheral blood. Receptor source: a woman aged 60-75 years with COVID-19, enrolled during active disease.

The chain couples TRBV3-1 (or the pseudogene TRBV3-2) to TRBJ2-5; 8 bases match TRBD1. The V segment lost 1 base and the J segment 4 bases; nucleotides outside the gene matches: 11. This CDR3 comprises 17 residues. The germline V gene encodes CDR1 LGHDT and CDR2 YNNKEL (reference sequence). CDR3 DNA: TGTGCCAGCAGCCAAGCAGGGACAGGCCCGCAGGGAGAGACCCAGTACTTC. Protein sequence: CASSQAGTGPQGETQYF.

This clone appeared once. The chain joins TRBV5-1 to TRBJ2-3; maybe TRBD2 (5 bases). The germline V and J ends were trimmed by 7 bases and 7 bases, with 16 bases remaining between them. The CDR3 has 13 amino acids. Germline V gene lookup returns CDR1 SGHRS and CDR2 YFSETQ. CDR3 region: CASHPDGEYTQYF. The CDR3 DNA reads as TGCGCCAGCCACCCGGACGGGGAATATACGCAGTATTTT.

The J gene is TRBJ1-2, the V gene TRBV6-1; D possibly corresponds to TRBD1 (5 bases). Deletions cut 7 bases from V and 3 bases from J, with 18 bases between. In germline, CDR1 is MNHNS, CDR2 SASEGT. This CDR3 comprises 15 residues. CDR3 sequence reads: CASIPRWGGDYGYTF. CDR3 DNA: TGTGCCAGCATCCCGCGATGGGGGGGTGACTATGGCTACACCTTC.

This chain connects TRBV7-2 to TRBJ2-7, with D tentatively TRBD2 (5 bases). V gave up 5 bases and J gave up 3 bases, with 11 bases separating them. The CDR3 has 13 amino acids. Germline CDR1 is SGHTA and CDR2 is FQGNSA. Written as DNA, the CDR3 is TGTGCCAGCAGCAGTGCCCGGGGCTACGAGCAGTACTTC. This translates into CASSSARGYEQYF.

This clone was observed a few times. This chain uses TRBV6-5 with TRBJ1-5, with a weak D call TRBD1 (6 bases). With 6 bases removed from V and 2 bases from J, the gap between germline ends came to 14 bases. The CDR3 contains 15 residues. The V gene's germline CDR1 is MNHEY and CDR2 SVGAGI. The CDR3 reads CASSRRGGGNQPQHF. The DNA for the CDR3 is TGTGCCAGCAGCCGGCGGGGGGGCGGCAATCAGCCCCAGCATTTT.

This chain uses TRBV5-1 with TRBJ2-1; TRBD2 matches at 8 bases. The V segment lost 0 bases and the J segment 10 bases; nucleotides outside the gene matches: 6. The CDR3 extends over 14 amino acids. The germline CDR1 and CDR2 sequences are SGHRS and YFSETQ. CDR3 in amino acids: CASSLGTSREEQFF. CDR3 in DNA: TGCGCCAGCAGCTTGGGGACTAGCCGAGAGGAGCAGTTCTTC. Combining the CDR3 with reference TRBV5-1 and TRBJ2-1 gives the whole variable domain KAGVTQTPRYLIKTRGQQVTLSCSPISGHRSVSWYQQTPGQGLQFLFEYFSETQRNKGNFPGRFSGRQFSNSRSEMNVSTLELGDSALYLCASSLGTSREEQFFGPGTRLTVL.

The chain recombines TRBV30 with TRBJ2-7; TRBD1 aligns across 9 bases. V dropped 2 bases and J dropped 6; count of bases not matched to a gene: 8. The CDR3 has 14 amino acids. Germline V gene data show CDR1 as GTSNPN and CDR2 as SVGIG (reference sequence). CDR3 DNA sequence: TGTGCCTGGAGTACCGGGGACAGGGACTCCGAGCAGTACTTC. Protein: CAWSTGDRDSEQYF.

The chain is built from TRBV29-1 and TRBJ2-3; D gene unclear. CDR3 length: 10 residues. Germline-derived CDR1 and CDR2 are SQVTM and ANQGSEA. Trimming removed 7 bases at V and 5 bases at J, with 7 bases between. CDR3 in amino acids: CSGRQDTQYF. The CDR3 DNA is TGCAGCGGGCGACAAGATACGCAGTATTTT.

The V and J genes are TRBV9 and TRBJ1-2; TRBD1 aligns across 8 bases. This CDR3 comprises 12 residues. Germline trimming cut 4 bases from V and 8 bases from J; bases unmatched to any gene: 4. Germline loops: CDR1 SGDLS, CDR2 YYNGEE. This chain's CDR3 is CASSQGAQGYTF. The CDR3 DNA follows: TGTGCCAGCAGCCAGGGGGCGCAGGGCTACACCTTC.

This clone came up once. V and J are TRBV14 and TRBJ2-2; 7 nucleotides agree with TRBD2. CDR3 size: 16 residues. The junction had 7 bases not matched to a gene; V was cut back by 4 bases and J by 2 bases. From germline, CDR1 is SGHDN and CDR2 FVKESK. DNA for the CDR3: TGTGCCAGCAGCCGCCCGACTAGCCTAAACACCGGGGAGCTGTTTTTT. The encoded protein is CASSRPTSLNTGELFF.

The chain recombines TRBV7-3 with TRBJ1-4; possible D gene TRBD1, 5 bases. Trimming removed 5 bases from V and 8 bases from J, with 21 bases in between. The germline V gene encodes CDR1 SGHTA and CDR2 FQGTGA. The CDR3 sequence is 16 residues long. CDR3 sequence: CASSTPGPPWGEKLFF. CDR3 in DNA: TGTGCCAGCAGCACCCCGGGCCCACCTTGGGGCGAAAAACTGTTTTTT.

The genes are TRBV6-5 and TRBJ1-3; D is undetermined. The CDR3 runs 14 residues. From germline, CDR1 is MNHEY and CDR2 SVGAGI. Trimming pared 6 bases from V and 0 bases from J, leaving 9 bases between. CDR3 sequence reads: CASRRASSGNTIYF. CDR3 sequence (DNA): TGTGCCAGCAGGCGGGCAAGCTCTGGAAACACCATATATTTT.

The rearrangement joins TRBV6-4 to TRBJ2-3; D might be TRBD1 (5 bases). The CDR3 is 14 residues long. Per germline, CDR1 MRHNA and CDR2 SNTAGT. V lost 2 bases, J lost 1 base, and 7 bases lay in between. The CDR3 is CASSDTQGTDTQYF. Written as DNA, the CDR3 is TGTGCCAGCAGTGACACACAGGGCACAGATACGCAGTATTTT.

J is TRBJ2-1 and V is TRBV12-2; the table's D call, TRBD2, was not checked against the DNA. TRBV12-2 is an annotated pseudogene. The CDR3 runs 14 residues. CDR3 residues: CASRCPGAYNEQFF. As DNA, the CDR3 is TGTGCAAGTCGCTGCCCGGGAGCCTACAATGAGCAGTTCTTC.

The chain couples TRBV7-6 to TRBJ1-2; D ambiguous. V dropped 1 base and J dropped 1 base, with 10 bases sitting between them. The germline V gene encodes CDR1 SGHVS and CDR2 FNYEAQ. The CDR3 is 15 residues long. Here the CDR3 DNA reads TGTGCCAGCAGCTTAGGGGGAGCGATTAACTATGGCTACACCTTC. Translation gives CASSLGGAINYGYTF.

In DNA form, the CDR3 reads TGTGCCAGTAGTGCACAGGGGATACTTACTGAAGCTTTCTTT. It is translated as CASSAQGILTEAFF. This chain joins TRBV19 and TRBJ1-1; 7 bases are a match to TRBD1. The CDR3 is made up of 14 amino acids. The junction had 8 bases not matched to a gene; V was cut back by 5 bases and J by 5 bases. From germline, CDR1 is LNHDA and CDR2 SQIVND (reference sequence).

The genes are TRBV6-5 and TRBJ1-1, with D unclear. CDR1 is MNHEY and CDR2 is SVGAGI in the germline V gene. The V and J ends lost 8 bases and 0 bases respectively, with 16 bases between them. This CDR3 has 15 amino acids. The CDR3: CASSTLRTLNTEAFF. In nucleotides, the CDR3 is TGTGCCAGCTCCACACTCAGGACTTTGAACACTGAAGCTTTCTTT.

This chain uses TRBV13 with TRBJ2-7; 8 bases are a match to TRBD2. This CDR3 is built from 15 residues. The germline V gene encodes CDR1 PRHDT and CDR2 FYEKMQ (reference sequence). V lost 0 bases, J lost 7 bases, and 8 bases stayed unmatched. The CDR3 protein is CASSLGFGLAEEQYF. In DNA, the CDR3 is TGTGCCAGCAGCTTAGGTTTCGGACTAGCTGAAGAGCAGTACTTC.

The chain combines TRBV5-4 with TRBJ2-2; perhaps TRBD1 as D (5 bases). Trimming removed 0 bases from V and 3 bases from J, with 6 bases in between. The CDR3 contains 14 residues. Per germline, CDR1 SGHNT and CDR2 YYREEE (reference sequence). DNA of the CDR3: TGTGCCAGCAGCTTGGTCAGGGACACCGGGGAGCTGTTTTTT. Protein sequence: CASSLVRDTGELFF.

V gene TRBV28 combines with J gene TRBJ2-3, with D unclear. V lost 11 bases to trimming and J lost 6 bases, with 21 bases between them. CDR3 size: 14 residues. Germline assignment: CDR1 MDHEN and CDR2 SYDVKM. CDR3 DNA sequence: TGTGCCTCCACCCCTGGTGGTAGTTTGGATACGCAGTATTTT. Translating it yields CASTPGGSLDTQYF.

To note about this clone: This sample includes further DNA sequences coding for the same CDR3. CDR3 residues: CASSLARYGYTF. The CDR3, as DNA: TGTGCCAGCAGCTTAGCCCGCTATGGCTACACCTTC. The V and J genes are TRBV7-2 and TRBJ1-2; no firm D call. CDR1 SGHTA and CDR2 FQGNSA come from the germline V gene. The CDR3 is 12 residues long. V lost 0 bases and J lost 4, with 3 bases in between.

Details on this clone: This same CDR3 is encoded by further DNA sequences in the sample. The chain has TRBV4-2 and TRBJ2-7; the match to TRBD2 covers 13 bases. The trim removed 1 base at V and 2 bases at J, leaving 2 bases unmatched. CDR1 is LGHNA and CDR2 is YNFKEQ in the germline V gene. The CDR3 runs to 16 residues. The CDR3 DNA sequence: TGTGCCAGCAGCCAAGGACTAGCGGGAGGTACCTACGAGCAGTACTTC. Translating it yields CASSQGLAGGTYEQYF.